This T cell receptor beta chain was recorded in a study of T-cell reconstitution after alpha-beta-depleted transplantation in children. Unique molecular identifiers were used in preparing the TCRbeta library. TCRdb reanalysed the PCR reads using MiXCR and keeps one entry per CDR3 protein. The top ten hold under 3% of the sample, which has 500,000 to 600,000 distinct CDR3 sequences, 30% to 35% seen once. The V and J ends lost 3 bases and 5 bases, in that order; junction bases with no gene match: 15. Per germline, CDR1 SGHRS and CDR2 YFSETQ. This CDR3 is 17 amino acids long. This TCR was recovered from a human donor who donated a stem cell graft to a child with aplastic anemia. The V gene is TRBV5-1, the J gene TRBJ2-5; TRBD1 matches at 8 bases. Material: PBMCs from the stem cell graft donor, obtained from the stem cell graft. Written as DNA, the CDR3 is TGCGCCAGCAGCTCCGGACAGGGATCCCCGAATAGGGAGACCCAGTACTTC. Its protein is CASSSGQGSPNRETQYF.